This TCR beta chain was observed in a study of blood T cell repertoires in COVID-19. The data were produced by immunoSEQ multiplex PCR, yet TCRdb's version contains in-frame clones alone and is incomplete. The sample gives over 250,000 clones, 89% of which show up once; roughly 2.1% is in the top ten. This CDR3 has 15 amino acids. Germline assignment: CDR1 LGHDT and CDR2 YNNKEL (reference sequence). The J segment lost 9 bases and the V segment lost 0 bases, leaving 8 bases of the junction unmatched. This TCR was recovered from a man aged 50 or older with acute or convalescent COVID-19. The chain joins TRBV3-1 (or the pseudogene TRBV3-2) to TRBJ2-1; 7 bases match TRBD2. The source material was peripheral blood. Here the CDR3 reads CASSQEGGGVGEQFF. In DNA form, the CDR3 reads TGTGCCAGCAGCCAAGAGGGGGGAGGGGTTGGTGAGCAGTTCTTC.